A single sample is the source of the 2 T cell receptor beta chains below, sequenced in a study of OX40 agonist ivuxolimab in advanced cancers. Repertoires were generated with immunoSEQ multiplex PCR, while TCRdb's copy carries only in-frame clones and drops some. The sample shows roughly 60,000 clones, around 85% of them seen only once. This sample comprised CD4+ or CD8+ T cells sorted from blood, obtained in a trial of the OX40 agonist ivuxolimab. These receptors originate from an adult with an advanced solid tumor such as melanoma, head and neck, liver or kidney cancer.

The rearrangement uses TRBV11-2 and TRBJ2-7, with D perhaps TRBD2 (5 bases). CDR1 and CDR2 (germline): SGHAT, FQNNGV. This CDR3 contains 13 residues. Deletions cut 3 bases from V and 6 bases from J, with 12 bases between. The CDR3 region is CASSFGEVGEQYF. CDR3 coding DNA: TGTGCCAGCAGCTTCGGGGAAGTAGGCGAGCAGTACTTC.

V usage is TRBV10-2 and J usage is TRBJ2-5, with TRBD1 matching over 7 bases. V shed 8 bases, J shed 2 bases, and the junction held 2 bases outside the gene matches. The CDR3 spans 12 residues. The germline V gene has CDR1 WSHSY and CDR2 SAAADI. Here the CDR3 reads CASSTGQETQYF. CDR3 DNA: TGCGCCAGCTCGACAGGGCAAGAGACCCAGTACTTC.